Below are 29 T cell receptor beta chains sequenced from a single sample in a study of cytotoxic CD8 clonotypes in ibrutinib-treated CLL. Produced via immunoSEQ multiplex PCR; TCRdb's table is partial and in-frame only. Among approximately 330,000 clones, roughly 85% were seen once, and the ten largest hold about 6.3%. The sequences come from PBMCs, collected before ibrutinib treatment. These receptors came from a human donor with chronic lymphocytic leukemia.

V gene TRBV2 combines with J gene TRBJ2-1; 7 bases are shared with TRBD1. Germline-derived CDR1 and CDR2 are SNHLY and FYNNEI. Trimming took 5 bases from V and 9 from J; bases not matched to a gene: 7. The CDR3 is 13 residues long. CDR3 region: CASSNTGDLEQFF. CDR3 sequence (DNA): TGTGCCAGCAGTAACACAGGGGATCTTGAGCAGTTCTTC.

The rearrangement joins TRBV4-3 to TRBJ1-1; 10 nucleotides match TRBD1. This CDR3 has 16 amino acids. Germline lookup yields CDR1 LGHNA and CDR2 YSLEER. V lost 2 bases to trimming and J lost 3 bases; unmatched junction nucleotides: 6. The CDR3 region is CASSQRSGTGDTEAFF. In nucleotides, the CDR3 is TGCGCCAGCAGCCAAAGATCAGGGACAGGGGACACTGAAGCTTTCTTT.

This clone was seen only a few times. It is unclear where the CDR3 begins or ends on the DNA, so no DNA is shown, and the CDR3 is as TCRdb lists it. The chain links TRBV7-9 to TRBJ2-7; whether TRBD2, the table's D call, matches the DNA was not checked. CDR1 SEHNR and CDR2 FQNEAQ come from the germline V gene (reference sequence). The CDR3 totals 14 residues, both ends included. The CDR3 is CASSGRVASGTPAF.

This clone has only a few counts. This specimen includes other DNA sequences encoding the same CDR3. The rearrangement uses TRBV30 and TRBJ2-7, with TRBD2 as a possible D gene (5 bases). Germline values: CDR1 GTSNPN, CDR2 SVGIG (reference sequence). The CDR3 loop spans 14 amino acids. Trimming stripped 0 bases from V and 1 base from J, with 10 bases between. For the CDR3, the DNA is TGTGCCTGGAGTGTACGAGGACTTTCCTACGAGCAGTACTTC. This encodes CAWSVRGLSYEQYF. Full variable domain (missing parts from reference TRBV30 and TRBJ2-7): SQTIHQWPATLVQPVGSPLSLECTVEGTSNPNLYWYRQAAGRGLQLLFYSVGIGQISSEVPQNLSASRPQDRQFILSSKKLLLSDSGFYLCAWSVRGLSYEQYFGPGTRLTVT.

This clone has only one observation. This chain joins TRBV5-4 and TRBJ2-1; 13 bases are shared with TRBD2. Germline loops: CDR1 SGHNT, CDR2 YYREEE (reference sequence). J lost 4 bases, V lost 4 bases, and 5 bases had no gene match. The CDR3 is 16 residues long. CDR3 residues: CASSLKLAGGYNEQFF. The DNA for the CDR3 is TGTGCCAGCAGCCTAAAACTAGCGGGAGGGTACAATGAGCAGTTCTTC. The variable domain in full, with the rest retrieved from reference TRBV5-4 and TRBJ2-1, is ETGVTQSPTHLIKTRGQQVTLRCSSQSGHNTVSWYQQALGQGPQFIFQYYREEENGRGNFPPRFSGLQFPNYSSELNVNALELDDSALYLCASSLKLAGGYNEQFFGPGTRLTVL.

V and J are TRBV19 and TRBJ2-7; tentatively, D is TRBD2 (6 bases). The V gene lost 1 base and the J gene lost 5 bases, with 12 bases spanning the gap. This CDR3 is built from 14 residues. Germline CDR1 reads LNHDA; CDR2 reads SQIVND (reference sequence). In DNA, the CDR3 is TGTGCCAGTAGTATAGCACTAGCAAGGGACGAGCAGTACTTC. Residues: CASSIALARDEQYF.

The chain joins TRBV11-1 to TRBJ1-1; no firm D call. Germline loops: CDR1 SGHAT, CDR2 FQDESV (reference sequence). The CDR3 loop spans 16 amino acids. The ends were cut back, 2 bases at V and 0 bases at J, with 13 bases in the middle. The chain's CDR3 is CASSLSSSGLNTEAFF. Written as DNA, the CDR3 is TGTGCCAGCAGCTTATCGTCTTCGGGTCTGAACACTGAAGCTTTCTTT.

This chain connects TRBV5-4 to TRBJ1-1, with unresolved D. CDR3 length equals 12 residues. In germline, CDR1 is SGHNT, CDR2 YYREEE (reference sequence). With 3 bases removed from V and 4 bases from J, the gap between germline ends came to 7 bases. This CDR3 reads CASSWVGTEAFF. CDR3 nucleotide sequence: TGTGCCAGCAGCTGGGTGGGCACTGAAGCTTTCTTT.

This rearrangement joins TRBV28 to TRBJ1-3, with 7 bases fitting TRBD1. With 2 bases clipped from V and 7 bases from J, the junction kept 5 bases outside the gene matches. Germline V lookup: CDR1 MDHEN, CDR2 SYDVKM. This CDR3 has 14 amino acids. DNA of the CDR3: TGTGCCAGCAGTTTAGACAGGGTACGGAACACCATATATTTT. Amino acids: CASSLDRVRNTIYF.

The chain has TRBV5-4 and TRBJ2-6; D unresolved. The CDR3 consists of 16 residues. The germline V and J ends were trimmed by 1 base and 0 bases, with 8 bases remaining between them. CDR1 and CDR2 (germline): SGHNT, YYREEE (reference sequence). The DNA of the CDR3 is TGTGCCAGCAGCTTGTCCGATAGCTCTGGGGCCAACGTCCTGACTTTC. Translated: CASSLSDSSGANVLTF.

The CDR3 DNA reads TGCGCCAGCAGCCAAGCTAGGGCATTCAGTGAGCAGTTCTTC. This gives the protein CASSQARAFSEQFF. The V gene is TRBV4-3, the J gene TRBJ2-1; D remains ambiguous. CDR1 LGHNA and CDR2 YSLEER come from the germline V gene. V gave up 1 base and J gave up 9 bases, with 13 bases separating them. This CDR3 comprises 14 residues.

This clone was recorded a few times. The chain couples TRBV7-2 to TRBJ1-5, with D hard to call. V was trimmed by 11 bases and J by 6 bases, leaving 17 bases between them. Germline V gene sequence: CDR1 SGHTA, CDR2 FQGNSA. The CDR3 extends over 13 amino acids. The CDR3 spells CASSAGWTQPQHF. As DNA, the CDR3 is TGTGCCTCCTCGGCGGGTTGGACTCAGCCCCAGCATTTT.

This clone was counted a single time. The rearrangement uses TRBV27 and TRBJ2-7; D is uncertain. The V gene's germline CDR1 is MNHEY and CDR2 SMNVEV (reference sequence). V lost 3 bases to trimming and J lost 1 base, with 10 bases between them. There are 14 residues in the CDR3. The CDR3 nucleotides read TGTGCCAGCAGTTTTTTAACCAATTCCTACGAGCAGTACTTC. Translation gives CASSFLTNSYEQYF.

This clone was seen only a few times. V and J are TRBV4-2 and TRBJ2-5; TRBD2 matches at 11 bases. In germline, CDR1 is LGHNA, CDR2 YNFKEQ. V lost 3 bases and J lost 2; bases outside the gene matches: 2. The CDR3 consists of 15 residues. The CDR3 nucleotides are TGTGCCAGCAGCCAGGGACTAGCGGCACAAGAGACCCAGTACTTC. This gives the protein CASSQGLAAQETQYF.

This chain uses TRBV15 with TRBJ2-7, with 12 positions matching TRBD2. CDR1 and CDR2 from the germline V gene are LNHNV and YYDKDF (reference sequence). The CDR3 is 16 amino acids. V lost 0 bases and J lost 6; bases outside the gene matches: 6. CDR3 loop: CATSRDLAGGPGEQYF. The CDR3 region has the DNA TGTGCCACCAGCAGAGACCTAGCGGGAGGGCCTGGCGAGCAGTACTTC.

The chain recombines TRBV19 with TRBJ2-1; weak D call: TRBD2 (6 bases). The germline CDR1 and CDR2 sequences are LNHDA and SQIVND (reference sequence). The CDR3 extends over 14 amino acids. The germline V and J ends were trimmed by 10 bases and 7 bases, with 20 bases remaining between them. The CDR3 bases are TGTGCCACTAAGGTGCGGCGGGAAGGGAATGAGCAGTTCTTC. Its protein is CATKVRREGNEQFF.

The chain couples TRBV18 to TRBJ2-1; 9 nucleotides agree with TRBD1. Trimming took 3 bases from V and 2 from J; bases not matched to a gene: 5. Germline values: CDR1 KGHSH, CDR2 LQKENI. The CDR3 runs 16 residues. In DNA form, the CDR3 reads TGTGCCAGCTCACCTCGGACAGGGGAGCCCTACAATGAGCAGTTCTTC. Its translation: CASSPRTGEPYNEQFF.

V usage is TRBV5-6 and J usage is TRBJ2-4; 11 nucleotides agree with TRBD2. J gave up 1 base and V 4 bases, and 4 bases lay outside the gene matches. The CDR3 contains 16 residues. Germline V CDR1 and CDR2: SGHDT, YYEEEE. CDR3 region: CASSLGLAGAKNIQYF. Here the CDR3 DNA reads TGTGCCAGCAGCCTAGGACTAGCGGGCGCCAAAAACATTCAGTACTTC.

V is TRBV19 and J is TRBJ1-2, with 7 bases identical to TRBD1. The CDR3 loop spans 15 amino acids. The V gene end was trimmed by 4 bases and the J gene end by 4 bases; junction bases not matched to a gene: 9. Per germline, CDR1 LNHDA and CDR2 SQIVND (reference sequence). CDR3 sequence: CASSTHRQGIYGYTF. The CDR3 region has the DNA TGTGCCAGTAGTACACACCGACAGGGTATCTATGGCTACACCTTC.

The rearrangement links TRBV13 to TRBJ2-2; D ambiguous. This CDR3 has 14 amino acids. Trimming pared 4 bases from V and 5 bases from J, leaving 11 bases between. Germline V gene lookup returns CDR1 PRHDT and CDR2 FYEKMQ (reference sequence). The CDR3 DNA reads TGTGCCAGCAGCTCACCTAAAGGGACCGGGGAGCTGTTTTTT. Its translation: CASSSPKGTGELFF.

The chain combines TRBV6-1 with TRBJ1-1; D might be TRBD1 (5 bases). Germline lookup yields CDR1 MNHNS and CDR2 SASEGT. The V end was cut by 6 bases, the J end by 0 bases, with 8 bases between. The CDR3 extends over 13 amino acids. For the CDR3, the DNA is TGTGCCAGCAGGACAGTCATGAACACTGAAGCTTTCTTT. Residues: CASRTVMNTEAFF.

The chain links TRBV6-5 to TRBJ2-5, with 8 bases that match TRBD1. This CDR3 has 15 residues. CDR1 and CDR2 (germline): MNHEY, SVGAGI. Trimming took 4 bases from V and 5 from J; bases not matched to a gene: 9. The CDR3 here is CASSLAAGGWETQYF. For the CDR3, the DNA is TGTGCCAGCAGTTTGGCGGCAGGGGGCTGGGAGACCCAGTACTTC.

CDR3 DNA: TGTGCCAGCAGCGTAGGTCCTAGGGGGAGGACTCAATCAGAGACCCAGTACTTC. Translated, it gives CASSVGPRGRTQSETQYF. V usage is TRBV9 and J usage is TRBJ2-5, with D possibly being TRBD1 or TRBD2 (6 bases each). CDR1 SGDLS and CDR2 YYNGEE come from the germline V gene. The CDR3 loop spans 18 amino acids. The V end lost 0 bases, the J end lost 4 bases, and 22 bases lay between the germline ends.

The chain uses TRBV2 and TRBJ2-5; D gene uncertain. From germline, CDR1 is SNHLY and CDR2 FYNNEI. The V end lost 6 bases, the J end lost 7 bases, and 15 bases lay between the germline ends. The CDR3 has 13 amino acids. CDR3 nucleotides: TGTGCCAGCAGGGAGTCCCTTTGGGGGACCCAGTACTTC. Translating gives CASRESLWGTQYF.

This clone was seen more than once but under ten times. V is TRBV30 and J is TRBJ2-7; perhaps TRBD1 as D (5 bases). The germline V gene has CDR1 GTSNPN and CDR2 SVGIG (reference sequence). This CDR3 is 12 amino acids long. Trimming shortened V by 6 bases and J by 3 bases, and 12 bases separated the two germline ends. This CDR3 reads CACRQGFYEQYF. The CDR3 DNA sequence: TGTGCCTGCCGTCAGGGTTTCTACGAGCAGTACTTC.

The gene calls are TRBV6-6 and TRBJ2-7, with 8 bases that match TRBD1. Trimming removed 5 bases from V and 6 bases from J; junction bases left unmatched: 9. CDR1 is MNHNY and CDR2 is SVGAGI in the germline V gene (reference sequence). This CDR3 has 14 amino acids. The CDR3 spells CASSTSDRGGEQYF. The CDR3 nucleotides are TGTGCCAGCAGTACCTCCGACAGGGGCGGCGAGCAGTACTTC.

The V gene is TRBV18, the J gene TRBJ2-5; tentatively, D is TRBD1 or TRBD2 (7 bases each). V dropped 6 bases and J dropped 2 bases, with 28 bases sitting between them. CDR1 is KGHSH, CDR2 LQKENI, per germline. The CDR3 totals 19 residues. The CDR3 region is CASSPTGNLMGGGQETQYF. In DNA form, the CDR3 reads TGTGCCAGCTCCCCGACAGGGAACCTGATGGGCGGGGGACAAGAGACCCAGTACTTC.

V gene TRBV7-6 combines with J gene TRBJ2-7, with D tentatively TRBD2 (7 bases). This CDR3 has 19 residues. Trimming took 5 bases from V and 2 from J, leaving 28 bases between them. The V gene's germline CDR1 is SGHVS and CDR2 FNYEAQ. The CDR3 sequence is CASSPRWRRGRNQTYEQYF. Here the CDR3 DNA reads TGTGCCAGCAGCCCCCGATGGCGGCGGGGGCGTAACCAAACCTACGAGCAGTACTTC.

The rearrangement joins TRBV7-8 to TRBJ2-7; a weak D match, TRBD2 (5 bases). This CDR3 region has 13 residues. The V gene's germline CDR1 is SGHVS and CDR2 FQNEAQ. Trimming pared 3 bases from V and 3 bases from J, leaving 9 bases between. The CDR3 reads CASSFTGNYEQYF. CDR3 in DNA: TGTGCCAGCAGCTTTACCGGGAACTACGAGCAGTACTTC.